This T cell receptor (beta chain) is from a study of shared clonotypes between healthy human individuals. The method was immunoSEQ multiplex PCR; TCRdb's version includes in-frame clones alone and lacks a portion of them. The table has hundreds of thousands of clones, 76% seen once; the top ten hold approximately 13%. This clone was recorded a few times. Trimming stripped 4 bases from V and 3 bases from J, with 19 bases between. The CDR3 runs 16 residues. Germline CDR1 SGHRS, CDR2 YFSETQ. The sequencing input was PBMCs. The clonotype originates from a woman aged 40 to 49 in good health. Some clones in this sample may be carry-over from other donors' samples. This rearrangement joins TRBV5-1 to TRBJ1-1; D is possibly TRBD1 (6 bases). The CDR3: CASSLSPGGQDTEAFF. The CDR3 region has the DNA TGCGCCAGCAGCCTTAGCCCCGGGGGGCAGGACACTGAAGCTTTCTTT.